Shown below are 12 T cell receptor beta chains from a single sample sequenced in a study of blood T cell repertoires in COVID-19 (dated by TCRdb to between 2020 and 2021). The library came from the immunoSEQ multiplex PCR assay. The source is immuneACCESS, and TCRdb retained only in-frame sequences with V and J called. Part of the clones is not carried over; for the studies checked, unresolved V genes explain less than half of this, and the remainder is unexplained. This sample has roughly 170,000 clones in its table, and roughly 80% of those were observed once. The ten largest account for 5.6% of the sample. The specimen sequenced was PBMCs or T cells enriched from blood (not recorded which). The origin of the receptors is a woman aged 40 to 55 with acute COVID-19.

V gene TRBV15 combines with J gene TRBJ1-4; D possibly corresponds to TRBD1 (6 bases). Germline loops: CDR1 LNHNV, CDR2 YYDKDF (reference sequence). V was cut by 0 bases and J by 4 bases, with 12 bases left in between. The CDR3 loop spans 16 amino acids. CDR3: CATSRDSGRGNEKLFF. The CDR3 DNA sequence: TGTGCCACCAGCAGAGATTCCGGCAGGGGTAATGAAAAACTGTTTTTT.

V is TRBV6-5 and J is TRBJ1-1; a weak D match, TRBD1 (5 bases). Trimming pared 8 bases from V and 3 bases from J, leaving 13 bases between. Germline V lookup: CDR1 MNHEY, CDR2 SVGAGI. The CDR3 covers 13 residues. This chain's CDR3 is CASLADIDTEAFF. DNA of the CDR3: TGTGCCAGCCTCGCGGACATTGACACTGAAGCTTTCTTT.

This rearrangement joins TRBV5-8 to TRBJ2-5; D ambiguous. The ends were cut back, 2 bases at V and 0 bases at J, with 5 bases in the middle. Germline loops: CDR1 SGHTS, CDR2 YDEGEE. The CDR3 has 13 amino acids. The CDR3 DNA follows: TGTGCCAGCAGCTTTACAGACCAAGAGACCCAGTACTTC. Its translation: CASSFTDQETQYF.

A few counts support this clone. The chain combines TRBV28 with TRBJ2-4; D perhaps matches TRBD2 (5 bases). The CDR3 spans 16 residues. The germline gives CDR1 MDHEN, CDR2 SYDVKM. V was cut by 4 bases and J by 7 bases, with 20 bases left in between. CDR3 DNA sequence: TGTGCCAGCAGTTCCGGACTCGGCAACATTGGGAACATTCAGTACTTC. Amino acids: CASSSGLGNIGNIQYF. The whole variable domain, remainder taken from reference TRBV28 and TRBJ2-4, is DVKVTQSSRYLVKRTGEKVFLECVQDMDHENMFWYRQDPGLGLRLIYFSYDVKMKEKGDIPEGYSVSREKKERFSLILESASTNQTSMYLCASSSGLGNIGNIQYFGAGTRLSVL.

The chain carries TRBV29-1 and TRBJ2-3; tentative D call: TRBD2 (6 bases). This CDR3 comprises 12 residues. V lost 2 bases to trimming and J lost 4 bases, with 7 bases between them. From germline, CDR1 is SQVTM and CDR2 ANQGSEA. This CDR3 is CSVEWGADTQYF. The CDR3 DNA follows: TGCAGCGTTGAATGGGGGGCAGATACGCAGTATTTT.

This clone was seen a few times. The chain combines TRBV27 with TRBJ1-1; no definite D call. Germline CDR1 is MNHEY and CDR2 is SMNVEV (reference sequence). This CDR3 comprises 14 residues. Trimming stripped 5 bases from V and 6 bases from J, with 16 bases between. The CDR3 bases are TGTGCCAGCAGTCCCCACTCGGGGATCGCTGAAGCTTTCTTT. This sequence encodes CASSPHSGIAEAFF.

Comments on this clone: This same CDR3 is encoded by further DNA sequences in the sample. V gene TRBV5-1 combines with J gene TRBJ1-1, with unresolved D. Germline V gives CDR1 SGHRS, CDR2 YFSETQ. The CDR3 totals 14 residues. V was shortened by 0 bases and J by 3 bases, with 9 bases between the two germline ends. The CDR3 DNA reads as TGCGCCAGCAGCTTGGGGGCGGGGTACACTGAAGCTTTCTTT. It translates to CASSLGAGYTEAFF.

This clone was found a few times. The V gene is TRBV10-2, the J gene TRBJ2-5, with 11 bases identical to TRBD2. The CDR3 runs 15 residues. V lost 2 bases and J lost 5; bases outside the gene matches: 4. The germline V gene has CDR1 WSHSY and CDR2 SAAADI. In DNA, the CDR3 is TGCGCCAGCAGTGAGGCCACTAGCGGGAGTGAGACCCAGTACTTC. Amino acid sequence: CASSEATSGSETQYF.

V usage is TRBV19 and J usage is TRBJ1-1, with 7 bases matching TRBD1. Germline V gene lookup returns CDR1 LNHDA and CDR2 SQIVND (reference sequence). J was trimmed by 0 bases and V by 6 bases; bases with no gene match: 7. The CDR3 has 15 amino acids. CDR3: CASRRPGQLNTEAFF. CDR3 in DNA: TGTGCCAGTAGGCGCCCGGGACAGTTGAACACTGAAGCTTTCTTT.

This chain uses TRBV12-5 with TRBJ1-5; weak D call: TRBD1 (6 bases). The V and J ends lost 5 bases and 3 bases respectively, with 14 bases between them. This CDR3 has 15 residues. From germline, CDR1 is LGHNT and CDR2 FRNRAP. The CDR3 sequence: CASGKTGGANQPQHF. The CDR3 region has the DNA TGTGCTAGTGGTAAGACAGGTGGGGCCAATCAGCCCCAGCATTTT. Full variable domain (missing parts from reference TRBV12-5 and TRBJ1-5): DARVTQTPRHKVTEMGQEVTMRCQPILGHNTVFWYRQTMMQGLELLAYFRNRAPLDDSGMPKDRFSAEMPDATLATLKIQPSEPRDSAVYFCASGKTGGANQPQHFGDGTRLSIL.

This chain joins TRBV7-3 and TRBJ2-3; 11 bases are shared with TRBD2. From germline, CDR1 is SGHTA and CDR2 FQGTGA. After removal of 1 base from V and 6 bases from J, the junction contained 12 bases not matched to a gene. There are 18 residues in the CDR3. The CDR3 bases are TGTGCCAGCAGCTTAATGGGTCGGGTAGCGGGAGGGCCGGATACGCAGTATTTT. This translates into CASSLMGRVAGGPDTQYF.

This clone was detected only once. CDR3 loop: CASSLDGTGGNTIYF. The CDR3 region has the DNA TGTGCCAGCAGCTTAGACGGGACAGGTGGAAACACCATATATTTT. The chain carries TRBV7-9 and TRBJ1-3, with 8 bases identical to TRBD1. The CDR3 contains 15 residues. V shed 1 base and J 3 bases; nucleotides not matched to a gene: 2. Germline lookup yields CDR1 SEHNR and CDR2 FQNEAQ (reference sequence). Full variable domain (rest looked up from reference TRBV7-9 and TRBJ1-3): DTGVSQNPRHKITKRGQNVTFRCDPISEHNRLYWYRQTLGQGPEFLTYFQNEAQLEKSRLLSDRFSAERPKGSFSTLEIQRTEQGDSAMYLCASSLDGTGGNTIYFGEGSWLTVV.